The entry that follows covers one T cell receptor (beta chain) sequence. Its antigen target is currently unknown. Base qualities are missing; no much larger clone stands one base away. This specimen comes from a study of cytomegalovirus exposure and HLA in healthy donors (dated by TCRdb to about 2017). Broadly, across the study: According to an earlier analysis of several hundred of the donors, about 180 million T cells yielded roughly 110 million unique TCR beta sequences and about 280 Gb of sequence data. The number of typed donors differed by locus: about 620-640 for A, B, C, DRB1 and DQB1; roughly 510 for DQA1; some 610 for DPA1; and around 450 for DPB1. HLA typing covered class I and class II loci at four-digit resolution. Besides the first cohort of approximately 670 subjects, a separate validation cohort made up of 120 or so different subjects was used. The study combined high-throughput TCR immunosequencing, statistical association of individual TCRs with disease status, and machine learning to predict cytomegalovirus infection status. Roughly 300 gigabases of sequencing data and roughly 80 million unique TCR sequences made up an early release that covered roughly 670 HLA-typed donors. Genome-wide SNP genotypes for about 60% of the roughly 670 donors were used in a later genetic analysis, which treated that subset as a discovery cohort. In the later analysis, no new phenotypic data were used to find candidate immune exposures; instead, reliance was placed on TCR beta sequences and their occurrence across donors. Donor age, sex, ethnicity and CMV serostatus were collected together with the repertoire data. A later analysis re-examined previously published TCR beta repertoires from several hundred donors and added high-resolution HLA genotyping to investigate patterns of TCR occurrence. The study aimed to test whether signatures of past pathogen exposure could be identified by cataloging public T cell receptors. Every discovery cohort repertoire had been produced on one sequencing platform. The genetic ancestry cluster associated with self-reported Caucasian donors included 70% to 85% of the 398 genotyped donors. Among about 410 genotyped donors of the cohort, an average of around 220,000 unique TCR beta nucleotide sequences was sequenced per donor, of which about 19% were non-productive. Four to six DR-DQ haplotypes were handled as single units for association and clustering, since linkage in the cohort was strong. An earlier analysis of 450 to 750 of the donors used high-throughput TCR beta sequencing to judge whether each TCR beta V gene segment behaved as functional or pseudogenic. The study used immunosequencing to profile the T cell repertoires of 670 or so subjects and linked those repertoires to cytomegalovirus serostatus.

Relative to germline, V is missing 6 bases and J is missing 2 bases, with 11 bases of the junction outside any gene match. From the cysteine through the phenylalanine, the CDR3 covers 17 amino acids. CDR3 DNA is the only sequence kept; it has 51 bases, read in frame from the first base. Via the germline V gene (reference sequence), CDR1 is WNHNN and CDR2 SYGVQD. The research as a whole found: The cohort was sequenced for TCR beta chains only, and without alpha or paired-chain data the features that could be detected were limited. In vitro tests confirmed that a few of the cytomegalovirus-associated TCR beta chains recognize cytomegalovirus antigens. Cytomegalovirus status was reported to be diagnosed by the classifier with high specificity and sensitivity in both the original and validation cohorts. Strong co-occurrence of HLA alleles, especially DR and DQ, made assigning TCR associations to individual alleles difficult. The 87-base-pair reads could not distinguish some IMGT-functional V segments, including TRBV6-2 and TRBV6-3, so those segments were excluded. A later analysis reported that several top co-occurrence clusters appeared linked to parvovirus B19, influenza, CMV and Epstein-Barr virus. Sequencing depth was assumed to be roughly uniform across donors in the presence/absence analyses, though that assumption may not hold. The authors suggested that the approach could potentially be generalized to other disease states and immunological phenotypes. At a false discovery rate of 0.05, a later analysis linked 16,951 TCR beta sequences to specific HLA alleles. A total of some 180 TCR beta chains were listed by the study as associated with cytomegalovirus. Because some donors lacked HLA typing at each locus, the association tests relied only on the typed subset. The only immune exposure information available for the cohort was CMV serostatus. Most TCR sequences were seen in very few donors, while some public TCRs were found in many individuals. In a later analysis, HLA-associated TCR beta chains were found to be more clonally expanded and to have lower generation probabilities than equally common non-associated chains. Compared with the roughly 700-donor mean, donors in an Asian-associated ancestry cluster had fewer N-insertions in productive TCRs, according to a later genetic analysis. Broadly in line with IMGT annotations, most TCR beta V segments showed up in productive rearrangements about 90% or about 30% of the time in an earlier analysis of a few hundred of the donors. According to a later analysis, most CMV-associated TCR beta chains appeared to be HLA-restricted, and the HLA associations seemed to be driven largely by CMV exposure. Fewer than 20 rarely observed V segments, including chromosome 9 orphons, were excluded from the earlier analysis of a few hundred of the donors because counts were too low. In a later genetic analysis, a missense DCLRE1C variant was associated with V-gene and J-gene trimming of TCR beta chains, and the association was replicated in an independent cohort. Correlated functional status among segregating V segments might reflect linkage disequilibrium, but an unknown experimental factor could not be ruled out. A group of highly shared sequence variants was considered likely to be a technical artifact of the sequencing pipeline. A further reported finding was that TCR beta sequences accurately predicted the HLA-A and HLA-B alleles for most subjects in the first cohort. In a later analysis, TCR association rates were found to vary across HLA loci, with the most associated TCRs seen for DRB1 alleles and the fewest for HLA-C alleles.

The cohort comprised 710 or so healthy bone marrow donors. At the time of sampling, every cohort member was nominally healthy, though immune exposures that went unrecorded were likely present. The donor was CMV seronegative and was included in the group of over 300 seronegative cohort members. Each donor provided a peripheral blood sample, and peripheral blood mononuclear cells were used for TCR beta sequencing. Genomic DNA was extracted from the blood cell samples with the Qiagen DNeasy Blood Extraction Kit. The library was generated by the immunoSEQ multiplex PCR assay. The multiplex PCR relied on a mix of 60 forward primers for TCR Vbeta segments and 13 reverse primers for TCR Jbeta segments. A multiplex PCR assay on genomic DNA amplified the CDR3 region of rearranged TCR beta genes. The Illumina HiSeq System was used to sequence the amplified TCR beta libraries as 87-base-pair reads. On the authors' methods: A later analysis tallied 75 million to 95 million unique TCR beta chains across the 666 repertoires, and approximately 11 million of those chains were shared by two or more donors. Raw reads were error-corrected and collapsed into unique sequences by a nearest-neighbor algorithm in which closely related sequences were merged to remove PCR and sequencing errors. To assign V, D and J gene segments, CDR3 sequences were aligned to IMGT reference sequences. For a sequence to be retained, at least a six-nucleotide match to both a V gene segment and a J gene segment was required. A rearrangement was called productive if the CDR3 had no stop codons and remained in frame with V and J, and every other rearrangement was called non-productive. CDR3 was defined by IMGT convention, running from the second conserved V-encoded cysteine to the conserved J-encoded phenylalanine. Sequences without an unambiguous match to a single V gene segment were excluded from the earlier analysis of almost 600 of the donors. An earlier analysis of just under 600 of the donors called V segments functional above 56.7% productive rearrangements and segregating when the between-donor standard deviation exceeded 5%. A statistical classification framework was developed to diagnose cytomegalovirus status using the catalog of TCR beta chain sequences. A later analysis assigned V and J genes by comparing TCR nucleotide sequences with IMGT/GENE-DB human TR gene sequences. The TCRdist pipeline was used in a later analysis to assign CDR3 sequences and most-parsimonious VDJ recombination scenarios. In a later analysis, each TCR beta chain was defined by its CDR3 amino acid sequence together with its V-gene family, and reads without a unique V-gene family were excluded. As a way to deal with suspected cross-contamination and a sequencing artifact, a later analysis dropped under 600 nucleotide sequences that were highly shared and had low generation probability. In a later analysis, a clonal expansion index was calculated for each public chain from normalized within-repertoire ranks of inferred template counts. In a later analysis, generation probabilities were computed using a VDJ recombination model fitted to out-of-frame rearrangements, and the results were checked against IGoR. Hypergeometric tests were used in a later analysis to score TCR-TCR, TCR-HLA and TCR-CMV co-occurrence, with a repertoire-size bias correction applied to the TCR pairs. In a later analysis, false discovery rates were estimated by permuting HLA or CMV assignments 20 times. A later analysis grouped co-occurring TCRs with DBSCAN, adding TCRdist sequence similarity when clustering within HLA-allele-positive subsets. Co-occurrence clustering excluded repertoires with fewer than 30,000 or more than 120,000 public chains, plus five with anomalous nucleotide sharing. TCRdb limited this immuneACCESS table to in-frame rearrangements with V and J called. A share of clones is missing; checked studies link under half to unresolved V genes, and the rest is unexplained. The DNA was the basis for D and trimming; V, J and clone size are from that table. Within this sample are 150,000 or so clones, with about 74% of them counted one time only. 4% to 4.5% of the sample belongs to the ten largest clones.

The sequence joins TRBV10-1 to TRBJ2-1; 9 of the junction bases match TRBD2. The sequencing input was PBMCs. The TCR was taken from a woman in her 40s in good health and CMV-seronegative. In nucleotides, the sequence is TGCGCCAGCAGCCGGACTAGCGCCTATCCCGCCTACAATGAGCAGTTCTTC. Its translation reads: CASSRTSAYPAYNEQFF.